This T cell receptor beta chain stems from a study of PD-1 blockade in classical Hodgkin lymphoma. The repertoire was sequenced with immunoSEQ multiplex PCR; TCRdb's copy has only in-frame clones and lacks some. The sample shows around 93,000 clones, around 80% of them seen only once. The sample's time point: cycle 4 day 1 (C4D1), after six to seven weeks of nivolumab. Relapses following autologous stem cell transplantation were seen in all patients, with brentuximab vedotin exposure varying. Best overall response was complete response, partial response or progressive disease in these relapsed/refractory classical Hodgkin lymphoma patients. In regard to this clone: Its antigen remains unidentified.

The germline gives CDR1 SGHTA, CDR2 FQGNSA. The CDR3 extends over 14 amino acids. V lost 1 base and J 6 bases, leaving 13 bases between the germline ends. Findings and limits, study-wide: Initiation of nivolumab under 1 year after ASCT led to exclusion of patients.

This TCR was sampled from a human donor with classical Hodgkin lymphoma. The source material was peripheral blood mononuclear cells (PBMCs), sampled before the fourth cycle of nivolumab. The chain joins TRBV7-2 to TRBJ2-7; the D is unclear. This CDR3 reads CASSLVARSGEQYF. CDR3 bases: TGTGCCAGCAGCTTAGTCGCCCGATCGGGCGAGCAGTACTTC.